The 26 T cell receptor beta chains presented below share a single source sample, sequenced in a study of T cell responses to AZD1222 COVID-19 vaccine. Profiled with immunoSEQ multiplex PCR; TCRdb holds only in-frame clones, not every one. The repertoire holds roughly 150,000 clones, with around 90% as singletons. The sample was peripheral blood, taken 28 days after the second AZD1222 dose. The source is an adult who received the AZD1222 COVID-19 vaccine.

J is TRBJ2-7 and V is TRBV9; TRBD1 agrees at 8 bases. Germline V gene data show CDR1 as SGDLS and CDR2 as YYNGEE. The CDR3 extends over 15 amino acids. V shed 3 bases and J 0 bases; nucleotides not matched to a gene: 5. The CDR3 DNA is TGTGCCAGCAGCGCCGACAGGGGTAGCTCCTACGAGCAGTACTTC. Protein: CASSADRGSSYEQYF.

CDR3 nucleotide sequence: TGCGCCAGCAGCCAGAGTAGAACGGGACAGATCTCTGGGGCCAACGTCCTGACTTTC. Translation: CASSQSRTGQISGANVLTF. This chain joins TRBV5-1 and TRBJ2-6, with 7 nucleotides matching TRBD1. V shed 4 bases, J shed 0 bases, and the junction held 13 bases outside the gene matches. This CDR3 has 19 residues. The germline V gene has CDR1 SGHRS and CDR2 YFSETQ.

CDR3 nucleotides: TGCAGCGTTGAGGCAGGAACAACCGGGGAGCTGTTTTTT. It translates to CSVEAGTTGELFF. The chain employs TRBV29-1 and TRBJ2-2; unclear D gene. There are 13 residues in the CDR3. Per germline, CDR1 SQVTM and CDR2 ANQGSEA. Trimming removed 3 bases from V and 5 bases from J, with 10 bases in between.

The gene calls are TRBV6-5 and TRBJ2-2, with D unclear. Trimming left V 6 bases short and J 4 bases short, with 15 bases between. Germline V CDR1 and CDR2: MNHEY, SVGAGI. The CDR3 spans 15 residues. CDR3 amino acids: CASSPPSRFTGELFF. For the CDR3, the DNA is TGTGCCAGCAGCCCCCCCTCCAGGTTCACCGGGGAGCTGTTTTTT.

The chain employs TRBV28 and TRBJ2-7; 9 bases are shared with TRBD2. V shed 6 bases, J shed 2 bases, and the junction held 8 bases outside the gene matches. Germline V CDR1 and CDR2: MDHEN, SYDVKM. This CDR3 contains 15 residues. The CDR3 DNA reads TGTGCCAGCAGGACTAGCGGACAACCTACCTACGAGCAGTACTTC. It translates to CASRTSGQPTYEQYF.

The rearrangement uses TRBV30 and TRBJ2-2; TRBD1 matches at 9 bases. The CDR3 spans 16 residues. The V segment lost 2 bases and the J segment 4 bases; nucleotides outside the gene matches: 8. Germline CDR1 and CDR2: GTSNPN and SVGIG (reference sequence). The CDR3 nucleotides are TGTGCCTGGAGTACACAGGGGGCGATGAGCACCGGGGAGCTGTTTTTT. Its translation is CAWSTQGAMSTGELFF.

This chain joins TRBV10-3 and TRBJ1-5; D remains unclear. In germline, CDR1 is ENHRY, CDR2 SYGVKD. With 0 bases removed from V and 7 bases from J, the gap between germline ends came to 10 bases. The CDR3 length is 14 residues. The CDR3 DNA follows: TGTGCCATCAGTGAGTCAATGAGCGAGCAGCCCCAGCATTTT. It encodes CAISESMSEQPQHF.

This chain links TRBV3-1 (or the pseudogene TRBV3-2) with TRBJ1-5; D call uncertain. The V end was cut by 1 base, the J end by 8 bases, with 9 bases between. The CDR3 length is 13 residues. Germline V gene sequence: CDR1 LGHDT, CDR2 YNNKEL (reference sequence). CDR3: CASSQGDLKPQHF. CDR3 nucleotide sequence: TGTGCCAGCAGCCAAGGGGATTTGAAGCCCCAGCATTTT.

Note on this clone: The same CDR3 arises from other DNA sequences in this sample as well. V is TRBV30 and J is TRBJ1-6; TRBD1 matches at 8 bases. V shed 0 bases, J shed 8 bases, and the junction held 3 bases outside the gene matches. The germline V gene has CDR1 GTSNPN and CDR2 SVGIG (reference sequence). This CDR3 contains 14 residues. DNA of the CDR3: TGTGCCTGGAGTGTACTACAGGGGGATTCACCCCTCCACTTT. Its protein is CAWSVLQGDSPLHF.

V usage is TRBV4-2 and J usage is TRBJ1-3; D is uncertain. V lost 0 bases and J 4 bases, leaving 10 bases between the germline ends. The germline CDR1 and CDR2 sequences are LGHNA and YNFKEQ. This CDR3 contains 15 residues. The chain's CDR3 is CASSQDVGTGNTIYF. CDR3 DNA sequence: TGTGCCAGCAGCCAAGATGTAGGAACAGGAAACACCATATATTTT.

This chain joins TRBV30 and TRBJ1-3; D not resolved. Per the germline V gene, CDR1 is GTSNPN and CDR2 is SVGIG (reference sequence). V was pared by 0 bases and J by 1 base, with 10 bases between. The CDR3 covers 15 residues. As DNA, the CDR3 is TGTGCCTGGAGTGTAGTAGCGGGATCTGGAAACACCATATATTTT. It yields the protein CAWSVVAGSGNTIYF.

The chain employs TRBV27 and TRBJ2-1, with TRBD2 matching 11 bases. Losses at the gene ends were 2 bases for V and 9 bases for J; bases not matched to a gene: 6. Germline lookup yields CDR1 MNHEY and CDR2 SMNVEV (reference sequence). The CDR3 contains 15 residues. The CDR3 DNA follows: TGTGCCAGCAGTTTAAAGGGACTAGCGGTGGCTGAGCAGTTCTTC. This translates into CASSLKGLAVAEQFF.

CDR3 in amino acids: CAWTSRGRSNTEAFF. The CDR3 bases are TGTGCCTGGACAAGCCGGGGGCGAAGTAACACTGAAGCTTTCTTT. The chain uses TRBV30 and TRBJ1-1; the D gene is possibly TRBD1 (6 bases). Germline-derived CDR1 and CDR2 are GTSNPN and SVGIG (reference sequence). Trimming removed 4 bases at V and 2 bases at J, with 17 bases between. This CDR3 region has 15 residues.

In its sample, this clone was seen a few times. V gene TRBV7-9 combines with J gene TRBJ2-2; D uncertain. Germline lookup yields CDR1 SEHNR and CDR2 FQNEAQ (reference sequence). CDR3 length equals 16 residues. V was pared by 5 bases and J by 4 bases, with 17 bases between. The CDR3 here is CASSAAGRVGTGELFF. CDR3 nucleotides: TGTGCCAGCAGCGCAGCCGGCCGGGTGGGCACCGGGGAGCTGTTTTTT.

The V call is TRBV28, the J call TRBJ1-1, with D hard to call. Trimming cost V 3 bases and J 4 bases, with 15 bases left between them. There are 15 residues in the CDR3. In germline, CDR1 is MDHEN, CDR2 SYDVKM. The CDR3 DNA reads as TGTGCCAGCAGTTTTGACAACGGGGTGGGCACTGAAGCTTTCTTT. Amino acids: CASSFDNGVGTEAFF.

This chain links TRBV29-1 with TRBJ1-2; D ambiguous. The V and J ends lost 1 base and 7 bases respectively, with 10 bases between them. CDR3 length: 12 amino acids. In germline, CDR1 is SQVTM, CDR2 ANQGSEA. In DNA form, the CDR3 reads TGCAGCGTTGAAGGAGCAGCTTCTGGCTACACCTTC. It translates to CSVEGAASGYTF.

The chain links TRBV28 to TRBJ1-5; D is unclear. The germline gives CDR1 MDHEN, CDR2 SYDVKM. This CDR3 contains 17 residues. Trimming removed 1 base from V and 3 bases from J, with 16 bases in between. The CDR3 sequence: CASSLLSGIRFNQPQHF. In nucleotides, the CDR3 is TGTGCCAGCAGTTTATTGTCGGGGATCCGTTTCAATCAGCCCCAGCATTTT.

This chain joins TRBV28 and TRBJ1-5; tentative D call: TRBD1 (6 bases). The CDR3 totals 11 residues. Germline values: CDR1 MDHEN, CDR2 SYDVKM. The V end lost 6 bases, the J end lost 10 bases, and 10 bases lay between the germline ends. CDR3 region: CASSLGHPQHF. The CDR3 DNA reads TGTGCCAGCAGCCTGGGACATCCCCAGCATTTT.

This clone was observed a handful of times. The chain joins TRBV6-5 to TRBJ2-7; 7 nucleotides line up with TRBD2. Germline CDR1 reads MNHEY; CDR2 reads SVGAGI. This CDR3 region has 16 residues. The ends lost 0 bases at V and 6 bases at J; junction bases unmatched: 11. The CDR3 region has the DNA TGTGCCAGCAGTTACTCGCCGGGACTATTAGGCCGCGAGCAGTACTTC. Its translation is CASSYSPGLLGREQYF.

This rearrangement joins TRBV29-1 to TRBJ1-1; 7 bases are a match to TRBD1. Germline CDR1 reads SQVTM; CDR2 reads ANQGSEA. The CDR3 totals 12 residues. V shed 4 bases, J shed 6 bases, and the junction held 5 bases outside the gene matches. The CDR3 bases are TGCAGCGTTGGACAGGGCGCGGCTGAAGCTTTCTTT. Encoded protein: CSVGQGAAEAFF.

V is TRBV19 and J is TRBJ2-6; a possible D gene is TRBD2 (6 bases). This CDR3 region has 16 residues. In germline, CDR1 is LNHDA, CDR2 SQIVND (reference sequence). The V end was cut by 0 bases, the J end by 4 bases, with 10 bases between. As DNA, the CDR3 is TGTGCCAGTAGTATAGAGGGGGGAACGGGGGCCAACGTCCTGACTTTC. Its translation is CASSIEGGTGANVLTF. The whole variable domain, remainder taken from reference TRBV19 and TRBJ2-6, is DGGITQSPKYLFRKEGQNVTLSCEQNLNHDAMYWYRQDPGQGLRLIYYSQIVNDFQKGDIAEGYSVSREKKESFPLTVTSAQKNPTAFYLCASSIEGGTGANVLTFGAGSRLTVL.

The chain carries TRBV7-2 and TRBJ2-4; D gene ambiguous. Germline loops: CDR1 SGHTA, CDR2 FQGNSA. Trimming removed 1 base at V and 0 bases at J, with 10 bases between. This CDR3 has 16 amino acids. The CDR3: CASSLGSVVAKNIQYF. The CDR3 DNA reads TGTGCCAGCAGCTTAGGGAGTGTGGTAGCCAAAAACATTCAGTACTTC.

V and J are TRBV6-5 and TRBJ2-7; TRBD1 is a possible D gene (5 bases). Trimming shortened V by 3 bases and J by 2 bases, and 17 bases separated the two germline ends. This CDR3 has 16 amino acids. Germline values: CDR1 MNHEY, CDR2 SVGAGI. The CDR3 is CASSYSFSQGTYEQYF. CDR3 DNA: TGTGCCAGCAGTTATTCTTTTAGTCAGGGAACCTACGAGCAGTACTTC.

The gene calls are TRBV4-3 and TRBJ2-2, with D hard to call. The V gene's germline CDR1 is LGHNA and CDR2 YSLEER. V was shortened by 1 base and J by 7 bases, with 10 bases between the two germline ends. The length of the CDR3 is 14 residues. CDR3 residues: CASSQVHQHGELFF. The CDR3 DNA reads TGCGCCAGCAGCCAAGTTCATCAGCACGGGGAGCTGTTTTTT.

The rearrangement links TRBV7-6 to TRBJ1-3; TRBD1 is a possible D gene (6 bases). The CDR3 consists of 14 residues. Germline V gives CDR1 SGHVS, CDR2 FNYEAQ. The germline V and J ends were trimmed by 5 bases and 7 bases, with 15 bases remaining between them. CDR3: CASSPDRFWNTIYF. The CDR3 coding sequence is TGTGCCAGCAGCCCCGACAGGTTCTGGAACACCATATATTTT.

Of note for this clone: Other DNA sequences within the sample encode an identical CDR3. The chain uses TRBV3-1 (or the pseudogene TRBV3-2) and TRBJ2-2; D ambiguous. The CDR3 runs 15 residues. The V end lost 4 bases, the J end lost 3 bases, and 12 bases lay between the germline ends. CDR1 and CDR2 (germline): LGHDT, YNNKEL (reference sequence). The CDR3 loop reads CASSPWRVDTGELFF. In DNA form, the CDR3 reads TGTGCCAGCAGCCCATGGCGAGTAGACACCGGGGAGCTGTTTTTT.